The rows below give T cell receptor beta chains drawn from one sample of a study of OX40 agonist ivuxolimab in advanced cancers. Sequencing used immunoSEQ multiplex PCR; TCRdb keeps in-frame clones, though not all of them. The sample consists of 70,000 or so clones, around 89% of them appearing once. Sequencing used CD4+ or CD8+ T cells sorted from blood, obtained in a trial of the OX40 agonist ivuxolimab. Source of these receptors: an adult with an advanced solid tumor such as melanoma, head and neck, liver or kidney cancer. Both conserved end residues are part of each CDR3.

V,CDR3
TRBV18,CASSRDIQETQYF
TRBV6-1,CASSPHYQPQHF
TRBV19,CASSILAGEGEQFF
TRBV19,CASSIHRAPNEKLFF
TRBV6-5,CASRPGLAGYEQYF
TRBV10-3,CAIDRGDGEQYF
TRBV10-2,CASSDRGQGELPLHF
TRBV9,CASSSRTSGRAEKNEQFF
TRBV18,CASSEERTTEAFF
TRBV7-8,CASSWSNQPQHF
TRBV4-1,CASSRAGLAVAKTQYF
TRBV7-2,CASSLIETPRDTQYF
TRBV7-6,CASSLESARTQYF
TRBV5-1,CASSLGTFSGANVLTF
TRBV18,CASSPPMNTEAFF
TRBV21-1,CASEIKRGGYF
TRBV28,CASSSPGLASDTQYF
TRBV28,CASSLTYLYEQFF
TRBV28,CASSLGTRPLNEQFF
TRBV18,CASSDGRSGYTF
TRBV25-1,CASSEFGQPQHF
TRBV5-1,CASSALAGVYNEQFF
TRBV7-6,CASSRQGSYEQYF
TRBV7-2,CASSLGLAFNTQYF
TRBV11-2,CASSGITPWNEQFF
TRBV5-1,CASSLAILAGSTGELFF
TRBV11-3,CASSPVRVATEAFF
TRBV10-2,CASRPLAGGFEQFF
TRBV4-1,CASSQAWSQGYEQFF
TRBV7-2,CASSLARRAGELFF
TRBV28,CASSLGVYGYTF
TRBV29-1,CSVFGTPAGTYEQYF
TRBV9,CASSVRYYEQYF
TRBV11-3,CASSLVGTAGELFF
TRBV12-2,CASRDRDRNTEAFF
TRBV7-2,CASSSGSNQPQHF
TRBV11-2,CASRATEKLFF
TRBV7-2,CASSFSHLETQYF